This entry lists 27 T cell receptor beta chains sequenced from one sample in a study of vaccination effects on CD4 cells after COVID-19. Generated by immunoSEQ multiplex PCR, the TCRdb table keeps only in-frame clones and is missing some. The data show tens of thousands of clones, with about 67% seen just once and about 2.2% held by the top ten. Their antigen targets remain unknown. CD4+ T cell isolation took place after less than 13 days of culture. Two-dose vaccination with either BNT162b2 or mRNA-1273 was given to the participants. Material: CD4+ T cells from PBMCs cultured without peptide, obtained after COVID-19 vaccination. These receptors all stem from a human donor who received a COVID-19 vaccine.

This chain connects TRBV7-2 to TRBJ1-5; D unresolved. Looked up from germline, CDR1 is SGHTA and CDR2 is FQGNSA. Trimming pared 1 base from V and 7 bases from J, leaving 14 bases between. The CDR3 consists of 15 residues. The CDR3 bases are TGTGCCAGCAGCTTAGTATTTCTACGGGAGCAGCCCCAGCATTTT. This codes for CASSLVFLREQPQHF.

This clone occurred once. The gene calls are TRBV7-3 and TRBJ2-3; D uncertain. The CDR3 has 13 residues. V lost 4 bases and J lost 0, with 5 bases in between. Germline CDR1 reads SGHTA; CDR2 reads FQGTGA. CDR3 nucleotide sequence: TGTGCCAGCAGCTCCCACAGCACAGATACGCAGTATTTT. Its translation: CASSSHSTDTQYF.

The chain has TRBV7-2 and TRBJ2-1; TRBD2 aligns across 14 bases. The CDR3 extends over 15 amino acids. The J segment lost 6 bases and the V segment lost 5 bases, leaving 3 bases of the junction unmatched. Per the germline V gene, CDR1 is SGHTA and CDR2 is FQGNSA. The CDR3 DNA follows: TGTGCCAGCAGCCAGGGACTAGCGGGGGTCAATGAGCAGTTCTTC. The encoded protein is CASSQGLAGVNEQFF.

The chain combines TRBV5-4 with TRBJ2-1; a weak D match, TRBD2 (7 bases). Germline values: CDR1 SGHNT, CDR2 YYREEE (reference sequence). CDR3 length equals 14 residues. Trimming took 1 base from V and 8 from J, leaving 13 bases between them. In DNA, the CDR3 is TGTGCCAGCAGCTTGAATGGGGGGGCTTATGAGCAGTTCTTC. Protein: CASSLNGGAYEQFF.

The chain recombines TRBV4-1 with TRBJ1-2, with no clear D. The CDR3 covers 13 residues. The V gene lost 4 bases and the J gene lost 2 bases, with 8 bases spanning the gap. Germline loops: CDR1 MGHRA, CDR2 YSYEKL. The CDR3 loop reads CASSPGGNYGYTF. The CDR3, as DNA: TGCGCCAGCAGCCCGGGAGGGAACTATGGCTACACCTTC.

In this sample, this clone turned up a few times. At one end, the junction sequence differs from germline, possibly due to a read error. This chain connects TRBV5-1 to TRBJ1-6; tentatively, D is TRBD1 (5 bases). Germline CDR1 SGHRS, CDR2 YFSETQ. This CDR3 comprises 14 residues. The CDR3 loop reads CASGRDSYSSPLHF. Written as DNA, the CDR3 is TGCGCCAGCGGGAGAGACAGCTATAGTTCACCCCTCCACTTT.

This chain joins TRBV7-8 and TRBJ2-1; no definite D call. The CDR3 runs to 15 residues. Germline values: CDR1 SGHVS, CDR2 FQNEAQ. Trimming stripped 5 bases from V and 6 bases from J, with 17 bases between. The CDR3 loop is CASSIPSISGNEQFF. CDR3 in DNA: TGTGCCAGCAGCATACCGAGCATTAGTGGCAATGAGCAGTTCTTC.

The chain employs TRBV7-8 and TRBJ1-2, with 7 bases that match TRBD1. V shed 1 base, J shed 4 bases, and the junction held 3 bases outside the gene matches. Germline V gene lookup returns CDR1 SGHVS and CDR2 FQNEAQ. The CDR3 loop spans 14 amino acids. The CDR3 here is CASSLEGAGYGYTF. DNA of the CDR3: TGTGCCAGCAGCTTAGAGGGGGCAGGCTATGGCTACACCTTC.

In DNA form, the CDR3 reads TGTGCCAGCTCACCCCTTGGACAGAGCTCTGGAAACACCATATATTTT. Amino acid sequence: CASSPLGQSSGNTIYF. The rearrangement links TRBV18 to TRBJ1-3, with D possibly TRBD1 on 6 matching bases. CDR3 length equals 16 residues. The V and J ends lost 3 bases and 0 bases respectively, with 12 bases between them. Per the germline V gene, CDR1 is KGHSH and CDR2 is LQKENI.

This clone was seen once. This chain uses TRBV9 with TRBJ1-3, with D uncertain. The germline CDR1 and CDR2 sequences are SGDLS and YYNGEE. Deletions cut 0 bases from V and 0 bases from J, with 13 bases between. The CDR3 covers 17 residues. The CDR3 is CASSVGHVRSSGNTIYF. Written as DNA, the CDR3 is TGTGCCAGCAGCGTAGGACACGTCCGATCCTCTGGAAACACCATATATTTT. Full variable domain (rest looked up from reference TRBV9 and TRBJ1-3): DSGVTQTPKHLITATGQRVTLRCSPRSGDLSVYWYQQSLDQGLQFLIQYYNGEERAKGNILERFSAQQFPDLHSELNLSSLELGDSALYFCASSVGHVRSSGNTIYFGEGSWLTVV.

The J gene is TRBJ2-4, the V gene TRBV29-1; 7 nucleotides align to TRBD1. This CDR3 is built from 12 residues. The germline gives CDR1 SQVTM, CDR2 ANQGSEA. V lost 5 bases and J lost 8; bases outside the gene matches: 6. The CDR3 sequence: CSVRKGADIQYF. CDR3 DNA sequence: TGCAGCGTTCGTAAGGGGGCGGACATTCAGTACTTC.

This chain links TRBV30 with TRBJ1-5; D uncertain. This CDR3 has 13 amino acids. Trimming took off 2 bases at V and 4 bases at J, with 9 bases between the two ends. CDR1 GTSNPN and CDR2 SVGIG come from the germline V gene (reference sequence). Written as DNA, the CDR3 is TGTGCCTGGAGTTCAACATGGAATCAGCCCCAGCATTTT. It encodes CAWSSTWNQPQHF.

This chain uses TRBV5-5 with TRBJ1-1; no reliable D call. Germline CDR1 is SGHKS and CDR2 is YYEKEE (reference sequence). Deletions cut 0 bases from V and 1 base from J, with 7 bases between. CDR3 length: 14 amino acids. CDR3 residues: CASSLARRNTEAFF. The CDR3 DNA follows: TGTGCCAGCAGCTTGGCACGAAGGAACACTGAAGCTTTCTTT.

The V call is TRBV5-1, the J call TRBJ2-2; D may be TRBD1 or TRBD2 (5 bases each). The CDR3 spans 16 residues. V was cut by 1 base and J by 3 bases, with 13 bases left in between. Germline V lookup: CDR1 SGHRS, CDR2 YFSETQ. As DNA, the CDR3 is TGCGCCAGCAGCTTGTTTAGGGACGGATACACCGGGGAGCTGTTTTTT. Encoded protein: CASSLFRDGYTGELFF.

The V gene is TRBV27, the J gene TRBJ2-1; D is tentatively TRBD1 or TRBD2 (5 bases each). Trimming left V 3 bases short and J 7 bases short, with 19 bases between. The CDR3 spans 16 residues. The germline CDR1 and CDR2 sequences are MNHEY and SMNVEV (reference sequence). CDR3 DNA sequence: TGTGCCAGCAGTTTGCAGTACAGGAGGCCCCAGAATGAGCAGTTCTTC. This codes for CASSLQYRRPQNEQFF.

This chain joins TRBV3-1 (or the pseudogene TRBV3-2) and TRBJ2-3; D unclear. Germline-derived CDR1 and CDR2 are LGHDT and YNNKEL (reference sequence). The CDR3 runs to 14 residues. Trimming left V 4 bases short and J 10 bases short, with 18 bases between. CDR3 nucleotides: TGTGCCAGCAGCCTAAAGATGGGCCTCCAGGCGCAGTATTTT. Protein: CASSLKMGLQAQYF.

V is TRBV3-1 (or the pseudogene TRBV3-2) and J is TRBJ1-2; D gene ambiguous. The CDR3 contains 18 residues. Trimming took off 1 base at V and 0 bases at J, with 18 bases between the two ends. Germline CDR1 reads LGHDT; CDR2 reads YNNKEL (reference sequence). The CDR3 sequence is CASSQAEWGRETNYGYTF. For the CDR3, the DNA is TGTGCCAGCAGCCAAGCTGAGTGGGGTCGTGAGACTAACTATGGCTACACCTTC.

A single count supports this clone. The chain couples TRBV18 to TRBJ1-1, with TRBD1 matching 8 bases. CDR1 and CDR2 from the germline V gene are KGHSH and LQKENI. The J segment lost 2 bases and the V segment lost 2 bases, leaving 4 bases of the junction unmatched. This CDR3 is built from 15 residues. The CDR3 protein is CASSPDQGANTEAFF. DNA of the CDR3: TGTGCCAGCTCACCAGACCAGGGGGCCAACACTGAAGCTTTCTTT.

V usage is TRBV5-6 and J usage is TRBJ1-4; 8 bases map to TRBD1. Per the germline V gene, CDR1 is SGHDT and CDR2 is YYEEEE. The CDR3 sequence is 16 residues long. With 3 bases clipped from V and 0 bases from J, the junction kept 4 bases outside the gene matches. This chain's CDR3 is CASSSRTGTTNEKLFF. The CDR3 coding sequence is TGTGCCAGCAGCTCACGGACAGGGACAACTAATGAAAAACTGTTTTTT.

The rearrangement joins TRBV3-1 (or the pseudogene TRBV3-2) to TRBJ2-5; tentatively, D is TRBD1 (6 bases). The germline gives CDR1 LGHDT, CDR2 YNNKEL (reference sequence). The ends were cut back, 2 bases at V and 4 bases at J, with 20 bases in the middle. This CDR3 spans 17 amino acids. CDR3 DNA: TGTGCCAGCAGCCAATTCGGTGGGGGCAGGGCACCAGAGACCCAGTACTTC. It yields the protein CASSQFGGGRAPETQYF.

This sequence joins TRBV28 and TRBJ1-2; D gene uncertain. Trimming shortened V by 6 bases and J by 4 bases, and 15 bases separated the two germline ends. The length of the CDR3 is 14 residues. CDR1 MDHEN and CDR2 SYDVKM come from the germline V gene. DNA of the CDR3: TGTGCCAGCAGCTCGGGAGGGAAATCCTATGGCTACACCTTC. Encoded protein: CASSSGGKSYGYTF.

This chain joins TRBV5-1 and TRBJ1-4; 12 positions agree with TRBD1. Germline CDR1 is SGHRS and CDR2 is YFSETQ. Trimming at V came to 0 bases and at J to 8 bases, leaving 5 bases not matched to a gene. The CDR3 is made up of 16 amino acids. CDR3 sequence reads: CASSLAPGQGAEKLFF. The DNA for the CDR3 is TGCGCCAGCAGCTTGGCACCGGGACAGGGGGCGGAAAAACTGTTTTTT.

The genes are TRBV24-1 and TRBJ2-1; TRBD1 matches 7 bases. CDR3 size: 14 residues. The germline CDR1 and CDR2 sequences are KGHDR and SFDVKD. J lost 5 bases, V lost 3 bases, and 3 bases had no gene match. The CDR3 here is CATSDRTGDNEQFF. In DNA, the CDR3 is TGTGCCACCAGTGATCGGACAGGTGACAATGAGCAGTTCTTC.

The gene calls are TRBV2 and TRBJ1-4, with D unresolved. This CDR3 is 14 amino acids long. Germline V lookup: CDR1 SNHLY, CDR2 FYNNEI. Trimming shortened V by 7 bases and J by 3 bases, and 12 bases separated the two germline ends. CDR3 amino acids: CASILGRSNEKLFF. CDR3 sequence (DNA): TGTGCCAGCATCCTGGGCAGATCTAATGAAAAACTGTTTTTT.

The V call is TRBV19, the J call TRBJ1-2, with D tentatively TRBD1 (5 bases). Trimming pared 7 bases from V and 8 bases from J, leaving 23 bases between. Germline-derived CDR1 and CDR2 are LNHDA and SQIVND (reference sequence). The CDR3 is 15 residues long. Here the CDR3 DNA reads TGTGCCAGTAAAAGGCAGGAGGGGCTCACCAACGGCTACACCTTC. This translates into CASKRQEGLTNGYTF.

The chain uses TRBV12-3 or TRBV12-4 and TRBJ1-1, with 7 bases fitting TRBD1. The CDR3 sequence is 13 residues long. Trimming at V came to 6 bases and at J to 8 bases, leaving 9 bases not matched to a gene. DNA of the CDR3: TGTGCCAGCAGCAGAATAGGGACAGCCGAAGCTTTCTTT. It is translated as CASSRIGTAEAFF.

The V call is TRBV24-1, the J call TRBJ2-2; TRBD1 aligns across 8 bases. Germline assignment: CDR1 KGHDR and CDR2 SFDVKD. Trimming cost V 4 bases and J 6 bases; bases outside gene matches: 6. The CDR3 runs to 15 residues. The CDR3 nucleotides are TGTGCCACCAGTGACAGGACAGGGATATCCGGGGAGCTGTTTTTT. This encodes CATSDRTGISGELFF.